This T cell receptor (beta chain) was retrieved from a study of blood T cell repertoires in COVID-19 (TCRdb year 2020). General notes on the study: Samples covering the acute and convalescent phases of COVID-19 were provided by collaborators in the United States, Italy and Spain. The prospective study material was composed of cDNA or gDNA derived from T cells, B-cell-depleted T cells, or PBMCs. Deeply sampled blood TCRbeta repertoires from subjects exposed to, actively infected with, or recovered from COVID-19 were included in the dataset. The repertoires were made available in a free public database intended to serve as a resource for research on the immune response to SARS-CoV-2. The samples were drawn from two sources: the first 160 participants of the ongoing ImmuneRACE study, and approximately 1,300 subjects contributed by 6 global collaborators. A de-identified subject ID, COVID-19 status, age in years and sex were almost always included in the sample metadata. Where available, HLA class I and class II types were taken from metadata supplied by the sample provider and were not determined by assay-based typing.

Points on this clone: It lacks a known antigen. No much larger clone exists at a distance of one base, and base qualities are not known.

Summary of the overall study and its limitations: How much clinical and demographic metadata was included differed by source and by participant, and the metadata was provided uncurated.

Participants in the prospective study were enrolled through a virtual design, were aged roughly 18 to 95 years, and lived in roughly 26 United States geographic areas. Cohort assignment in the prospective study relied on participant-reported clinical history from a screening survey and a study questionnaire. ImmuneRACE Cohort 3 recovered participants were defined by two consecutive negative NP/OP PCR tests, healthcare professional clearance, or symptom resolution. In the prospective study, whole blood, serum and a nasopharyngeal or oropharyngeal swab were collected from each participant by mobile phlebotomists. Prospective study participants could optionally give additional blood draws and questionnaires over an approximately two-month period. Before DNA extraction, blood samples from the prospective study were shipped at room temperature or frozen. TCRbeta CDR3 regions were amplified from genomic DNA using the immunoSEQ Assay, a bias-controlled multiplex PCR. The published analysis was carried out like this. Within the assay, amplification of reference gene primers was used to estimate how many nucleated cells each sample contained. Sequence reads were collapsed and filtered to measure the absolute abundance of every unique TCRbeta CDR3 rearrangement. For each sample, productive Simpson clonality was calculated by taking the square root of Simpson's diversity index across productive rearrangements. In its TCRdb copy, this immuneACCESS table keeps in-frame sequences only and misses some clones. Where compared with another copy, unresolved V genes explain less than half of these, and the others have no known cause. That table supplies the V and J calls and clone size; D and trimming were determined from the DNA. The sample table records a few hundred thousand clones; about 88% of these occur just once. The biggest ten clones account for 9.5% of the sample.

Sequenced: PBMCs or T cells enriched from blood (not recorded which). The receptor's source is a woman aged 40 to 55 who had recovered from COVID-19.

The CDR3 region reads CASSVDDGREGQGEQYF. The bases read TGTGCCAGCAGCGTAGATGATGGTCGGGAGGGCCAAGGAGAGCAGTACTTC. Recombination joined TRBV9 with TRBJ2-7; the junction holds 8 bases that match TRBD2. CDR1 and CDR2 were assigned from the germline V gene as SGDLS and YYNGEE. Counted from cysteine to phenylalanine, this CDR3 has 17 amino acids. The sequence is cut down to CDR3 DNA, 51 bases in frame from base 1. The germline V end is reduced by 0 bases and the J end by 7 bases; junction bases left unmatched: 15.